A single sample is the source of the 9 T cell receptor beta chains below, sequenced in a study of patients and donors after allogeneic stem cell transplantation. TCRdb reprocessed the RT-PCR reads with MiXCR, giving one entry per CDR3 protein. The table includes about 960,000 distinct CDR3 sequences, approximately 18% detected once. The sample consisted of blood, either unsorted or a sorted T cell fraction (not recorded which). The receptors shown here come from a human donor who was either an allogeneic HSCT recipient or a stem cell or donor lymphocyte infusion donor (not recorded which). It is not recorded whose cells these are; they may come from a transplant donor.

This clonotype was seen a handful of times. The chain is built from TRBV20-1 and TRBJ2-1, with 9 bases matching TRBD2. Trimming took 6 bases from V and 2 from J; bases not matched to a gene: 5. The germline gives CDR1 DFQATT, CDR2 SNEGSKA (reference sequence). The CDR3 extends over 14 amino acids. The CDR3 sequence: CSAISSGTYNEQFF. DNA for the CDR3: TGCAGTGCCATATCTAGCGGGACCTACAATGAGCAGTTCTTC.

The CDR3 DNA sequence: TGCGCCAGCAGCTCCCGTGGGGTCAGCACAGATACGCAGTATTTT. Residues: CASSSRGVSTDTQYF. The chain couples TRBV5-1 to TRBJ2-3; D gene unclear. CDR1 and CDR2 from the germline V gene are SGHRS and YFSETQ. This CDR3 has 15 amino acids. Trimming took 3 bases from V and 0 from J, leaving 11 bases between them.

This clonotype came up many times. J is TRBJ2-1 and V is TRBV7-6, with 13 bases identical to TRBD2. Germline trimming cut 1 base from V and 8 bases from J; bases unmatched to any gene: 11. Germline CDR1 and CDR2: SGHVS and FNYEAQ. The CDR3 loop spans 18 amino acids. The CDR3 bases are TGTGCCAGCAGCTTAGAACCTCAGACTAGCGGGAGGAAGGATGAGCAGTTCTTC. It is translated as CASSLEPQTSGRKDEQFF.

The CDR3 region has the DNA TGTGCCAGCAGCCCTCAGGACAGGGTGAAGGACGAGCAGTACTTC. Encoded protein: CASSPQDRVKDEQYF. This chain links TRBV5-8 with TRBJ2-7, with TRBD1 identical over 8 bases. The germline V gene encodes CDR1 SGHTS and CDR2 YDEGEE. V lost 4 bases and J lost 5; bases outside the gene matches: 11. CDR3 length: 15 amino acids.

This clonotype has only a few counts. The chain joins TRBV20-1 to TRBJ1-1; tentatively, D is TRBD1 (5 bases). In germline, CDR1 is DFQATT, CDR2 SNEGSKA (reference sequence). V was shortened by 0 bases and J by 1 base, with 15 bases between the two germline ends. There are 16 residues in the CDR3. The chain's CDR3 is CSARDVEGWGNTEAFF. CDR3 nucleotides: TGCAGTGCTAGAGATGTCGAGGGGTGGGGGAACACTGAAGCTTTCTTT.

The chain joins TRBV10-3 to TRBJ1-1; D unclear. From germline, CDR1 is ENHRY and CDR2 SYGVKD. The CDR3 has 13 amino acids. Deletions cut 3 bases from V and 4 bases from J, with 9 bases between. The CDR3 protein is CAISDRQATEAFF. The CDR3 nucleotides read TGTGCCATCAGTGATCGGCAGGCCACTGAAGCTTTCTTT.

A single count supports this clonotype. The V gene is TRBV9, the J gene TRBJ2-3; D possibly matches TRBD1 or TRBD2 (5 bases each). Germline V gives CDR1 SGDLS, CDR2 YYNGEE. Trimming shortened V by 2 bases and J by 2 bases, and 18 bases separated the two germline ends. The length of the CDR3 is 17 residues. Here the CDR3 reads CASSVGPGPTTTDTQYF. The DNA for the CDR3 is TGTGCCAGCAGCGTGGGACCCGGACCGACCACCACAGATACGCAGTATTTT.

The chain has TRBV3-1 and TRBJ2-2, with 7 positions matching TRBD1. The CDR3 consists of 14 residues. Germline V gene sequence: CDR1 LGHDT, CDR2 YNNKEL (reference sequence). V shed 4 bases, J shed 7 bases, and the junction held 6 bases outside the gene matches. CDR3 sequence: CASSPTGSGGELFF. The CDR3 nucleotides read TGTGCCAGCAGCCCGACAGGGTCCGGCGGGGAGCTGTTTTTT.

This clonotype has at least ten counts. This chain joins TRBV5-5 and TRBJ2-5; D remains ambiguous. CDR3 length equals 14 residues. V lost 0 bases, J lost 3 bases, and 9 bases lay in between. CDR1 SGHKS and CDR2 YYEKEE come from the germline V gene (reference sequence). CDR3 region: CASSLGSLKETQYF. DNA for the CDR3: TGTGCCAGCAGCTTGGGGTCTTTAAAAGAGACCCAGTACTTC.